What follows is one TCR beta chain and its context. The data were taken from a study of blood T cell repertoires in COVID-19. Across the study: The samples span acute and convalescent COVID-19 from the United States, Italy and Spain.

In the original workflow: Reference gene primer amplification in the assay estimated nucleated cell counts. Using immunoSEQ multiplex PCR, the repertoire was profiled, and TCRdb retains in-frame clones only, with some absent. Clone size and the V and J calls come from that table; the DNA yielded D and trimming. The data show 130,000 to 150,000 clones, roughly 78% seen once. This clonotype was obtained from a human donor with acute or convalescent COVID-19. The donor label of this sample is uncertain. Sequenced: peripheral blood.

CDR3 in amino acids: CASSETRDSYGYTF. In nucleotides, the CDR3 is TGTGCCAGCAGTGAAACCCGGGACAGCTATGGCTACACCTTC. V gene TRBV6-1 combines with J gene TRBJ1-2; 7 nucleotides line up with TRBD1. The length of the CDR3 is 14 residues. The ends lost 2 bases at V and 4 bases at J; junction bases unmatched: 4. The germline V gene encodes CDR1 MNHNS and CDR2 SASEGT.